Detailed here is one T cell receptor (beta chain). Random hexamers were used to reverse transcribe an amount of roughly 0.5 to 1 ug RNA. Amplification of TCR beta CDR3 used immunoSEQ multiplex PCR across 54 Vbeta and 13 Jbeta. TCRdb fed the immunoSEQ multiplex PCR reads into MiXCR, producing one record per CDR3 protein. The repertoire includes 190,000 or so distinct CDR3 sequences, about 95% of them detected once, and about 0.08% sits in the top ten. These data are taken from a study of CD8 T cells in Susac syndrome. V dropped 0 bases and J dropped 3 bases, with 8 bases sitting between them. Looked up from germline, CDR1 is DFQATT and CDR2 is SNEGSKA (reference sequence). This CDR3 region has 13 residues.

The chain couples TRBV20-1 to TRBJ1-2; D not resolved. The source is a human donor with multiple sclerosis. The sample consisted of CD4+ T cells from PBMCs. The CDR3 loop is CSARENRYYGYTF. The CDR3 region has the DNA TGCAGTGCTAGAGAGAACAGATACTATGGCTACACCTTC.